This T cell receptor beta chain emerged from a study of CD4 and CD8 cells across lung adenocarcinoma regions. TCRdb re-analysed the PCR reads in MiXCR, keeping a single row per CDR3 protein. Among around 4,000 distinct CDR3 sequences, 50% to 70% were seen once, and the ten largest hold around 20%. This clonotype is judged medium-sized. Localized lung adenocarcinoma, a non-small cell lung cancer, affected the donors. Between the trimmed V and J ends, which lost 0 bases and 0 bases, there was a span of 11 bases. Per germline, CDR1 MNHNS and CDR2 SASEGT. There are 17 residues in the CDR3. Sequencing used CD4+ T cells from the margin of a lung tumor. The V call is TRBV6-1, the J call TRBJ2-2; TRBD1 might be the D (5 bases). This clonotype was sampled from a female donor with lung adenocarcinoma. The CD4 and CD8 labels of this study may be unreliable. The CDR3, as DNA: TGTGCCAGCAGTGAAGCGGGGCTAGGTTCGAACACCGGGGAGCTGTTTTTT. The encoded protein is CASSEAGLGSNTGELFF.